This TCR beta chain emerged from a study of Ad26.COV2.S vaccination and SARS-CoV-2 variants. Overall study: Dosing was one shot or two shots 56 days apart.

CDR1 is LNHDA and CDR2 is SQIVND in the germline V gene (reference sequence). V was pared by 8 bases and J by 2 bases, with 15 bases between. The CDR3 has 14 amino acids. Turning to this clone: Its antigen is currently unknown.

Overall study findings and caveats: For non-spike TCRs, breadth in vaccine recipients resembled that in placebo recipients.

Treatment specified: around 19 received Ad26.COV2.S at low or high dose, single or two shots; roughly 5 received placebo; per-sample allocation not given. Vaccine and placebo recipients were sampled on day 63 after the first injection. In Boston, the donor was an adult between 18-55 years of age. Data came from immunoSEQ multiplex PCR; TCRdb stores just in-frame clones and leaves some out. This sample has around 300,000 clones, with 75% to 90% found just once. The sample in question was peripheral blood, obtained in a trial of Ad26.COV2.S vaccine versus placebo. The clonotype originates from a person aged 18-60 years who received the Ad26.COV2.S COVID-19 vaccine or a placebo. The V and J genes are TRBV19 and TRBJ1-1; D unresolved. The CDR3, as DNA: TGTGCCAGTTCATTCGGCTCCCGAAACACTGAAGCTTTCTTT. Residues: CASSFGSRNTEAFF.